Following are 27 T cell receptor beta chains from one sample sequenced in a study of T-cell reconstitution after alpha-beta-depleted transplantation in children. Preparation of the TCRbeta library used unique molecular identifiers. TCRdb processed the PCR reads anew with MiXCR; each CDR3 protein has one entry. The top ten hold 27% of the sample, which has about 440,000 distinct CDR3 sequences, roughly 44% seen once. The material was PBMCs, obtained before TCRalphabeta/CD19-depleted stem cell transplant. These receptors all come from a girl aged 2 to 10 with aplastic anemia, due to receive a stem cell transplant.

This clonotype has a handful of counts. V gene TRBV29-1 combines with J gene TRBJ2-5, with 7 bases matching TRBD2. Looked up from germline, CDR1 is SQVTM and CDR2 is ANQGSEA. J was trimmed by 6 bases and V by 4 bases; bases with no gene match: 8. The CDR3 is made up of 13 amino acids. The DNA of the CDR3 is TGCAGCGTTGTTCCGGGAGGCCCCCAGACCCAGTACTTC. Amino acid sequence: CSVVPGGPQTQYF. Using reference TRBV29-1 and TRBJ2-5 for the parts outside the CDR3, the full variable domain is SAVISQKPSRDICQRGTSLTIQCQVDSQVTMMFWYRQQPGQSLTLIATANQGSEATYESGFVIDKFPISRPNLTFSTLTVSNMSPEDSSIYLCSVVPGGPQTQYFGPGTRLLVL.

The chain combines TRBV29-1 with TRBJ2-3; D is possibly TRBD1 (6 bases). Trimming took 4 bases from V and 0 from J, leaving 11 bases between them. The CDR3 consists of 14 residues. Per the germline V gene, CDR1 is SQVTM and CDR2 is ANQGSEA. The CDR3 loop reads CSVGTVASTDTQYF. For the CDR3, the DNA is TGCAGCGTTGGGACAGTTGCTAGCACAGATACGCAGTATTTT.

The chain combines TRBV6-1 with TRBJ1-2; a weak D match, TRBD1 (6 bases). Per the germline V gene, CDR1 is MNHNS and CDR2 is SASEGT. V gave up 5 bases and J gave up 1 base, with 8 bases separating them. The CDR3 is 13 amino acids. In DNA form, the CDR3 reads TGTGCCAGCAGTCCAGGGGATAACTATGGCTACACCTTC. This codes for CASSPGDNYGYTF.

The chain combines TRBV29-1 with TRBJ1-1; D might be TRBD1 (5 bases). Looked up from germline, CDR1 is SQVTM and CDR2 is ANQGSEA. The germline V and J ends were trimmed by 1 base and 11 bases, with 20 bases remaining between them. The CDR3 sequence is 14 residues long. CDR3 DNA sequence: TGCAGCGTTGAAGGCCATTTAGGGGCCTATGACGCTTTCTTT. It translates to CSVEGHLGAYDAFF.

This clonotype was counted ten times or more. This chain links TRBV20-1 with TRBJ1-4, with 10 positions matching TRBD1. The V gene end was trimmed by 1 base and the J gene end by 7 bases; junction bases not matched to a gene: 0. This CDR3 is built from 13 residues. From germline, CDR1 is DFQATT and CDR2 SNEGSKA (reference sequence). The CDR3 spells CSARGTGGEKLFF. The CDR3 nucleotides are TGCAGTGCTAGAGGGACAGGGGGTGAAAAACTGTTTTTT.

The chain employs TRBV7-2 and TRBJ1-1, with TRBD1 identical over 7 bases. The V gene end was trimmed by 3 bases and the J gene end by 5 bases; junction bases not matched to a gene: 3. This CDR3 is 13 amino acids long. Germline CDR1 and CDR2: SGHTA and FQGNSA. The DNA of the CDR3 is TGTGCCAGCAGCTTTAAACAGGGGACTGAAGCTTTCTTT. Translating gives CASSFKQGTEAFF.

The V and J genes are TRBV20-1 and TRBJ1-4; perhaps TRBD1 as D (5 bases). This CDR3 is 15 amino acids long. V lost 0 bases, J lost 8 bases, and 16 bases lay in between. Germline-derived CDR1 and CDR2 are DFQATT and SNEGSKA (reference sequence). CDR3 protein: CSARDQGLKGEKLFF. CDR3 DNA sequence: TGCAGTGCTAGAGATCAGGGACTCAAAGGCGAAAAACTGTTTTTT.

This clonotype was seen at least ten times. The chain couples TRBV7-2 to TRBJ2-2; D possibly matches TRBD1 or TRBD2 (5 bases each). Germline V CDR1 and CDR2: SGHTA, FQGNSA. The V end was cut by 2 bases, the J end by 5 bases, with 15 bases between. The CDR3 consists of 16 residues. The CDR3 DNA reads TGTGCCAGCAGCTTACGATTTGACGGGGCTACCGGGGAGCTGTTTTTT. Its protein product is CASSLRFDGATGELFF.

This clonotype is a singleton in its sample. The chain links TRBV5-1 to TRBJ1-4; 7 bases map to TRBD1. From germline, CDR1 is SGHRS and CDR2 YFSETQ. V trimming: 1 base; J trimming: 6 bases; junction bases outside the gene matches: 9. The CDR3 is 16 residues long. The CDR3 bases are TGCGCCAGCAGCTTGTCTTGGCAGGGGGAAGATGAAAAACTGTTTTTT. Translated: CASSLSWQGEDEKLFF.

The chain recombines TRBV11-2 with TRBJ2-1, with 7 positions matching TRBD1. Germline V gene data show CDR1 as SGHAT and CDR2 as FQNNGV. This CDR3 region has 15 residues. With 3 bases clipped from V and 6 bases from J, the junction kept 8 bases outside the gene matches. As DNA, the CDR3 is TGTGCCAGCAGCTTTCCCGGGACAGCCATCAATGAGCAGTTCTTC. Encoded protein: CASSFPGTAINEQFF.

This clonotype was picked up many times. The gene calls are TRBV10-3 and TRBJ1-1; D perhaps matches TRBD1 (6 bases). From germline, CDR1 is ENHRY and CDR2 SYGVKD. The V and J ends lost 5 bases and 2 bases respectively, with 12 bases between them. The CDR3 is made up of 14 amino acids. CDR3 sequence reads: CAISSRDINTEAFF. The CDR3 DNA follows: TGTGCCATCAGTTCTCGGGACATCAACACTGAAGCTTTCTTT.

The V gene is TRBV4-2, the J gene TRBJ2-2; D possibly matches TRBD1 or TRBD2 (5 bases each). The CDR3 sequence is 17 residues long. Germline V gene lookup returns CDR1 LGHNA and CDR2 YNFKEQ. V dropped 0 bases and J dropped 5 bases, with 16 bases sitting between them. CDR3 coding DNA: TGTGCCAGCAGCCAAGATGCAGCGGCAGGGCGGACCGGGGAGCTGTTTTTT. As protein: CASSQDAAAGRTGELFF.

The chain combines TRBV7-2 with TRBJ2-1; 7 nucleotides line up with TRBD2. Looked up from germline, CDR1 is SGHTA and CDR2 is FQGNSA. V lost 3 bases, J lost 5 bases, and 7 bases stayed unmatched. The CDR3 contains 15 residues. The CDR3 here is CASSLWGEGNNEQFF. The DNA for the CDR3 is TGTGCCAGCAGCTTGTGGGGGGAGGGTAACAATGAGCAGTTCTTC.

The V gene is TRBV18, the J gene TRBJ2-3; a weak D match, TRBD2 (6 bases). Trimming took 3 bases from V and 2 from J, leaving 12 bases between them. CDR1 and CDR2 from the germline V gene are KGHSH and LQKENI. The CDR3 is 15 amino acids. CDR3 nucleotide sequence: TGTGCCAGCTCACCGGGACTCAAACTCACAGATACGCAGTATTTT. Its translation: CASSPGLKLTDTQYF.

This clonotype occurred a few times. V and J are TRBV15 and TRBJ1-2; D is uncertain. Germline-derived CDR1 and CDR2 are LNHNV and YYDKDF (reference sequence). This CDR3 region has 14 residues. Trimming left V 0 bases short and J 0 bases short, with 5 bases between. The chain's CDR3 is CATSRDRSNYGYTF. CDR3 in DNA: TGTGCCACCAGCAGAGACAGATCTAACTATGGCTACACCTTC.

V usage is TRBV5-1 and J usage is TRBJ2-2; D remains unclear. The CDR3 runs 13 residues. The germline gives CDR1 SGHRS, CDR2 YFSETQ. Trimming left V 0 bases short and J 10 bases short, with 10 bases between. The CDR3 DNA reads as TGCGCCAGCAGCTTGGTGGGAAACGAGGAGCTGTTTTTT. Protein: CASSLVGNEELFF.

The chain combines TRBV29-1 with TRBJ2-7; TRBD1 matches at 8 bases. V gave up 2 bases and J gave up 3 bases; unmatched junction bases: 6. From germline, CDR1 is SQVTM and CDR2 ANQGSEA. The length of the CDR3 is 14 residues. The CDR3 reads CSVELQDRDYEQYF. CDR3 nucleotide sequence: TGCAGCGTTGAATTACAGGACAGGGACTACGAGCAGTACTTC.

This clonotype has ten or more counts. V is TRBV4-2 and J is TRBJ2-3, with TRBD2 matching over 9 bases. This CDR3 region has 17 residues. Germline V gene sequence: CDR1 LGHNA, CDR2 YNFKEQ. Trimming removed 1 base from V and 2 bases from J; junction bases left unmatched: 7. CDR3 loop: CASSQGFSGSDTDTQYF. CDR3 sequence (DNA): TGTGCCAGCAGCCAAGGATTTAGCGGGAGCGACACAGATACGCAGTATTTT.

V is TRBV12-3 or TRBV12-4 and J is TRBJ2-1; 8 bases line up with TRBD2. The J segment lost 9 bases and the V segment lost 5 bases, leaving 18 bases of the junction unmatched. This CDR3 is 17 amino acids long. DNA for the CDR3: TGTGCCAGCAGTCCTTCGGGGCGGGAGGTGGGAGGGGGTGAGCAGTTCTTC. It yields the protein CASSPSGREVGGGEQFF.

CDR3 in DNA: TGTGCCAGCAGCCCCCGGAACGGCCACTCTGGGGCCAACGTCCTGACTTTC. It codes for CASSPRNGHSGANVLTF. This rearrangement joins TRBV11-1 to TRBJ2-6; no definite D call. The CDR3 sequence is 17 residues long. V was cut by 5 bases and J by 0 bases, with 14 bases left in between. Germline lookup yields CDR1 SGHAT and CDR2 FQDESV (reference sequence).

This clonotype occurred a few times. The chain combines TRBV4-2 with TRBJ2-7; possible D gene TRBD2, 6 bases. This CDR3 region has 14 residues. Per the germline V gene, CDR1 is LGHNA and CDR2 is YNFKEQ. Trimming cost V 2 bases and J 5 bases, with 13 bases left between them. In DNA form, the CDR3 reads TGTGCCAGCAGCCAACTCGGGACTGGGAACGAGCAGTACTTC. As protein: CASSQLGTGNEQYF.

The chain links TRBV20-1 to TRBJ2-7, with D tentatively TRBD1 (6 bases). V gave up 3 bases and J gave up 6 bases, with 18 bases separating them. This CDR3 has 14 amino acids. The V gene's germline CDR1 is DFQATT and CDR2 SNEGSKA (reference sequence). The DNA for the CDR3 is TGCAGTGCTAGGTTTGGGACCAGGGGCTCCGAGCAGTACTTC. Protein product: CSARFGTRGSEQYF.

The rearrangement joins TRBV28 to TRBJ2-7; 7 nucleotides match TRBD1. CDR1 and CDR2 (germline): MDHEN, SYDVKM. The J segment lost 3 bases and the V segment lost 4 bases, leaving 3 bases of the junction unmatched. CDR3 length equals 13 residues. This CDR3 is CASSSTGDYEQYF. The CDR3 nucleotides are TGTGCCAGCAGTTCCACAGGGGACTACGAGCAGTACTTC.

The rearrangement joins TRBV7-9 to TRBJ1-6; D remains unclear. V was shortened by 0 bases and J by 12 bases, with 12 bases between the two germline ends. CDR1 SEHNR and CDR2 FQNEAQ come from the germline V gene (reference sequence). The CDR3 is 14 amino acids. Here the CDR3 DNA reads TGTGCCAGCAGCTTAGCGTATGGGCCGGGACCCCTCCACTTT. Translation: CASSLAYGPGPLHF.

V is TRBV4-1 and J is TRBJ2-1; 10 bases are shared with TRBD1. In germline, CDR1 is MGHRA, CDR2 YSYEKL. V was pared by 3 bases and J by 7 bases, with 6 bases of the junction left unmatched. The CDR3 length is 15 residues. CDR3 protein: CASSHTGTGVNEQFF. The CDR3 DNA follows: TGCGCCAGCAGCCACACCGGGACAGGGGTAAATGAGCAGTTCTTC.

This clonotype has only a few counts. The CDR3 nucleotides read TGCATCGCGCCTCGACAGGGCCCCTACAATGAGCAGTTCTTC. This codes for CIAPRQGPYNEQFF. The genes are TRBV29-1 and TRBJ2-1; 7 nucleotides line up with TRBD1. This CDR3 has 14 amino acids. Germline V gene sequence: CDR1 SQVTM, CDR2 ANQGSEA.

The chain joins TRBV5-1 to TRBJ2-3; the D call may be TRBD1 or TRBD2 (5 bases each). Germline V gene data show CDR1 as SGHRS and CDR2 as YFSETQ. This CDR3 contains 16 residues. Trimming removed 4 bases from V and 1 base from J, with 16 bases in between. In nucleotides, the CDR3 is TGCGCCAGCAGCCCCGCCCGAGGGGACCGCACAGATACGCAGTATTTT. It specifies CASSPARGDRTDTQYF.